One T cell receptor (beta chain) is described in this entry. Its antigen is unknown. Using its own MiXCR run on the 5' RACE reads, TCRdb lists one record per CDR3 protein. The table lists some 37,000 distinct CDR3 sequences, 18% of them singletons. Study observations and caveats: The TCR gene usage of tumor memory CD4+ T cells clustered together with blood and lymph node memory CD4+ cells and with lymph node naive CD4+ cells.

Trimming removed 5 bases at V and 5 bases at J, with 9 bases between. Germline V CDR1 and CDR2: SGHTA, FQGTGA. The CDR3 has 13 amino acids. Sample: naive CD4+ T cells sorted from a lymph node. Subset here: naive CD4+ T cells, CD4+CD45RA+CD25-. The chain uses TRBV7-3 and TRBJ1-4; D remains ambiguous. The clonotype comes from a female donor with breast cancer. The CDR3 DNA is TGTGCCAGCAGCCGTGGTCTCAATGAAAAACTGTTTTTT. Translated: CASSRGLNEKLFF. Variable domain in full (rest from reference TRBV7-3 and TRBJ1-4): GAGVSQTPSNKVTEKGKYVELRCDPISGHTALYWYRQSLGQGPEFLIYFQGTGAADDSGLPNDRFFAVRPEGSVSTLKIQRTERGDSAVYLCASSRGLNEKLFFGSGTQLSVL.